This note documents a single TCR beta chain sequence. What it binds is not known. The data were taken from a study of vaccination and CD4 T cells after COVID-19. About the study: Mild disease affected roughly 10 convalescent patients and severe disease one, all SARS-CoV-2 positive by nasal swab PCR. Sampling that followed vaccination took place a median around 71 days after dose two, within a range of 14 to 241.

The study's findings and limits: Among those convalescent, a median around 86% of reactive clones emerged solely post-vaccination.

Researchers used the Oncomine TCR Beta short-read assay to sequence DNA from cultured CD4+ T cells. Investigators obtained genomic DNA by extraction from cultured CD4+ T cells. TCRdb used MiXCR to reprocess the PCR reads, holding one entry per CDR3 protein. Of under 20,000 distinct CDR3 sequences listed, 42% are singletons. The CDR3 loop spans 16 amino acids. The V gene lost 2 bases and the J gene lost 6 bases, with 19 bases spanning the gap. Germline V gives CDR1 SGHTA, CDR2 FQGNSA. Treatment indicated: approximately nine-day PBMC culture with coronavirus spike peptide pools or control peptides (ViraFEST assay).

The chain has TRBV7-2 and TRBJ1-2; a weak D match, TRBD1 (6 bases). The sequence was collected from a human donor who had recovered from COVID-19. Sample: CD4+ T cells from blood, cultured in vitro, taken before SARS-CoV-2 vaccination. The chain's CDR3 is CASSLNQGTVGDGYTF. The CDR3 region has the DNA TGTGCCAGCAGCTTAAATCAGGGGACCGTAGGCGATGGCTACACCTTC.